Below, 27 T cell receptor beta chains from the same sample are listed, as sequenced in a study of blood T cells in healthy people across ages. A second PCR of 7 to 11 cycles used a sample-barcoded 5' primer and a J-beta primer mix. MiXCR was run by TCRdb on the 5' RACE reads, yielding one entry per CDR3 protein. Of 850,000 to 1,000,000 distinct CDR3 sequences listed, roughly 47% were seen once; the top ten hold about 22%. The material sequenced was blood. The receptor source for this set is a woman aged 55-69 years in good health.

About this clonotype itself: The junction differs from germline at one of its ends, possibly a read error. The chain links TRBV7-2 to TRBJ2-1; 7 bases fit TRBD2. Germline V lookup: CDR1 SGHTA, CDR2 FQGNSA. The CDR3 contains 15 residues. Here the CDR3 DNA reads TGTGCCAGCAGCTTGACTAGCTGGGGATACAATGGGCAGTTCTTC. Its protein is CASSLTSWGYNGQFF.

The chain carries TRBV28 and TRBJ1-6, with D possibly TRBD1 on 6 matching bases. The CDR3 consists of 14 residues. V was shortened by 7 bases and J by 7 bases, with 14 bases between the two germline ends. CDR1 and CDR2 (germline): MDHEN, SYDVKM. The CDR3 protein is CASTLGGWNSPLHF. The CDR3 coding sequence is TGTGCCAGCACCCTGGGGGGCTGGAATTCACCCCTCCACTTT.

The table lists this clonotype with a few counts. The chain links TRBV30 to TRBJ2-4, with TRBD2 matching 14 bases. V lost 0 bases to trimming and J lost 10 bases; unmatched junction nucleotides: 8. Germline assignment: CDR1 GTSNPN and CDR2 SVGIG (reference sequence). This CDR3 is built from 16 residues. CDR3 DNA: TGTGCCTGGAGTGTATTGGGACTAGCGGGAGTAGGAATTCAGTACTTC. It specifies CAWSVLGLAGVGIQYF.

The chain links TRBV10-2 to TRBJ1-1; TRBD1 matches 10 bases. Germline lookup yields CDR1 WSHSY and CDR2 SAAADI. V was pared by 9 bases and J by 2 bases, with 3 bases of the junction left unmatched. The length of the CDR3 is 13 residues. CDR3 in DNA: TGCGCCAGTGGGGACAGGGGTAACACTGAAGCTTTCTTT. It translates to CASGDRGNTEAFF.

This clonotype has just a few counts. The V call is TRBV29-1, the J call TRBJ2-6; TRBD1 is a possible D gene (6 bases). Germline V lookup: CDR1 SQVTM, CDR2 ANQGSEA. V dropped 4 bases and J dropped 2 bases, with 6 bases sitting between them. The CDR3 is made up of 13 amino acids. In DNA form, the CDR3 reads TGCAGCGTTGCAGGGGCTGGGGCCAACGTCCTGACTTTC. It specifies CSVAGAGANVLTF. Full variable domain (outside the CDR3, taken from reference TRBV29-1 and TRBJ2-6): SAVISQKPSRDICQRGTSLTIQCQVDSQVTMMFWYRQQPGQSLTLIATANQGSEATYESGFVIDKFPISRPNLTFSTLTVSNMSPEDSSIYLCSVAGAGANVLTFGAGSRLTVL.

The J gene is TRBJ2-7, the V gene TRBV29-1, with D possibly being TRBD1 or TRBD2 (5 bases each). V lost 3 bases and J 3 bases, leaving 12 bases between the germline ends. The V gene's germline CDR1 is SQVTM and CDR2 ANQGSEA. This CDR3 contains 13 residues. CDR3 sequence reads: CSVDMGTVYEQYF. The CDR3 region has the DNA TGCAGCGTTGATATGGGGACGGTCTACGAGCAGTACTTC.

This clonotype was observed a few times. The chain is built from TRBV20-1 and TRBJ2-1; D is ambiguous. V lost 0 bases and J lost 8, with 17 bases in between. CDR1 DFQATT and CDR2 SNEGSKA come from the germline V gene (reference sequence). This CDR3 has 15 residues. The CDR3 bases are TGCAGTGCTAGAGATCCTTGGCCTTTCGTGGATGAGCAGTTCTTC. Protein product: CSARDPWPFVDEQFF.

This clonotype came up once. The gene calls are TRBV21-1 and TRBJ2-7; the table's D call TRBD2 went unverified against the DNA. TRBV21-1 is deemed a pseudogene. The CDR3 is made up of 16 amino acids. CDR3 bases: TGTGTCAGCAGGTCTAGTTTGGCCTATTGCTCCTACGAGCAGTACTTC. This translates into CVSRSSLAYCSYEQYF.

The gene calls are TRBV5-1 and TRBJ2-5; 10 bases match TRBD2. The V and J ends lost 6 bases and 3 bases, in that order; junction bases with no gene match: 8. The CDR3 totals 15 residues. Germline V lookup: CDR1 SGHRS, CDR2 YFSETQ. The CDR3 here is CASTTAGGREETQYF. The DNA for the CDR3 is TGCGCCAGCACAACAGCGGGAGGGCGGGAAGAGACCCAGTACTTC. Full variable domain (missing parts from reference TRBV5-1 and TRBJ2-5): KAGVTQTPRYLIKTRGQQVTLSCSPISGHRSVSWYQQTPGQGLQFLFEYFSETQRNKGNFPGRFSGRQFSNSRSEMNVSTLELGDSALYLCASTTAGGREETQYFGPGTRLLVL.

This clonotype was counted a few times. The gene calls are TRBV10-3 and TRBJ2-5, with D possibly TRBD1 on 6 matching bases. Germline CDR1 and CDR2: ENHRY and SYGVKD. The CDR3 is 16 residues long. V was pared by 2 bases and J by 2 bases, with 15 bases between. CDR3: CAISEGRAGTQETQYF. CDR3 in DNA: TGTGCCATCAGTGAGGGCAGGGCAGGGACACAAGAGACCCAGTACTTC.

A few counts support this clonotype. The gene calls are TRBV27 and TRBJ2-5, with a tentative D call TRBD1 (5 bases). V lost 5 bases and J 2 bases, leaving 15 bases between the germline ends. The CDR3 runs to 15 residues. Germline V gene lookup returns CDR1 MNHEY and CDR2 SMNVEV (reference sequence). The CDR3 loop reads CASSPTGPIQETQYF. CDR3 DNA sequence: TGTGCCAGCAGTCCCACAGGACCGATACAAGAGACCCAGTACTTC.

The chain uses TRBV6-1 and TRBJ1-5; D ambiguous. CDR1 is MNHNS and CDR2 is SASEGT in the germline V gene. This CDR3 spans 15 amino acids. V dropped 3 bases and J dropped 6 bases, with 15 bases sitting between them. CDR3 in amino acids: CASSDPQTETQPQHF. CDR3 in DNA: TGTGCCAGCAGTGACCCACAAACCGAGACTCAGCCCCAGCATTTT.

This sequence joins TRBV20-1 and TRBJ2-1, with TRBD1 as a possible D gene (5 bases). V lost 6 bases to trimming and J lost 9 bases, with 18 bases between them. The CDR3 is made up of 13 amino acids. Germline V lookup: CDR1 DFQATT, CDR2 SNEGSKA (reference sequence). The CDR3 region has the DNA TGCAGTGCCCCTTTAAGGGGCGCGATTGAGCAGTTCTTC. Translation: CSAPLRGAIEQFF.

V usage is TRBV5-1 and J usage is TRBJ2-5, with TRBD1 matching 10 bases. The J segment lost 11 bases and the V segment lost 4 bases, leaving 11 bases of the junction unmatched. Germline lookup yields CDR1 SGHRS and CDR2 YFSETQ. This CDR3 is built from 14 residues. The CDR3 reads CASSPRQGADKQYF. DNA for the CDR3: TGCGCCAGCAGCCCTCGACAGGGGGCCGACAAGCAGTACTTC. Full variable domain (rest looked up from reference TRBV5-1 and TRBJ2-5): KAGVTQTPRYLIKTRGQQVTLSCSPISGHRSVSWYQQTPGQGLQFLFEYFSETQRNKGNFPGRFSGRQFSNSRSEMNVSTLELGDSALYLCASSPRQGADKQYFGPGTRLLVL.

This clonotype was counted between two and nine times. The V and J genes are TRBV19 and TRBJ2-1; D is ambiguous. The CDR3 consists of 14 residues. Trimming left V 5 bases short and J 0 bases short, with 8 bases between. CDR1 is LNHDA and CDR2 is SQIVND in the germline V gene (reference sequence). The DNA of the CDR3 is TGTGCCAGTAGTCCAAAGAGCTCCTACAATGAGCAGTTCTTC. Its protein product is CASSPKSSYNEQFF. Combining the CDR3 with reference TRBV19 and TRBJ2-1 gives the whole variable domain DGGITQSPKYLFRKEGQNVTLSCEQNLNHDAMYWYRQDPGQGLRLIYYSQIVNDFQKGDIAEGYSVSREKKESFPLTVTSAQKNPTAFYLCASSPKSSYNEQFFGPGTRLTVL.

The gene calls are TRBV4-2 and TRBJ1-4, with D hard to call. Trimming pared 3 bases from V and 1 base from J, leaving 6 bases between. This CDR3 is built from 14 residues. From germline, CDR1 is LGHNA and CDR2 YNFKEQ. CDR3 region: CASSHGETNEKLFF. For the CDR3, the DNA is TGTGCCAGCAGCCATGGGGAAACTAATGAAAAACTGTTTTTT.

The genes are TRBV7-9 and TRBJ2-1; no definite D call. The CDR3 is 16 residues long. In germline, CDR1 is SEHNR, CDR2 FQNEAQ (reference sequence). The V gene lost 1 base and the J gene lost 1 base, with 11 bases spanning the gap. For the CDR3, the DNA is TGTGCCAGCAGCTTAGATTCAGTTAGATCCTACAATGAGCAGTTCTTC. This sequence encodes CASSLDSVRSYNEQFF.

This chain joins TRBV20-1 and TRBJ2-1, with 9 positions matching TRBD1. The CDR3 length is 15 residues. With 4 bases clipped from V and 6 bases from J, the junction kept 10 bases outside the gene matches. The germline V gene has CDR1 DFQATT and CDR2 SNEGSKA (reference sequence). CDR3 sequence (DNA): TGCAGTGCTATGCGTTACGGGACAGGGTCCAATGAGCAGTTCTTC. As protein: CSAMRYGTGSNEQFF.

The rearrangement uses TRBV5-1 and TRBJ2-7; no definite D call. Trimming pared 3 bases from V and 7 bases from J, leaving 20 bases between. This CDR3 region has 15 residues. The germline gives CDR1 SGHRS, CDR2 YFSETQ. CDR3 residues: CASSSRVGSYNEQYF. Written as DNA, the CDR3 is TGCGCCAGCAGCTCTAGGGTGGGCTCCTACAATGAGCAGTACTTC.

CDR3 sequence reads: CASSFMAEAFF. Written as DNA, the CDR3 is TGTGCCAGCAGTTTTATGGCTGAAGCTTTCTTT. This chain connects TRBV12-3 or TRBV12-4 to TRBJ1-1; D is unresolved. The ends were cut back, 3 bases at V and 6 bases at J, with 5 bases in the middle. CDR3 length equals 11 residues.

This clonotype has only a few counts. This sequence joins TRBV15 and TRBJ1-6, with a possible D match to TRBD1 (5 bases). Germline CDR1 is LNHNV and CDR2 is YYDKDF (reference sequence). Trimming took 0 bases from V and 7 from J, leaving 7 bases between them. CDR3 length equals 14 residues. CDR3 DNA sequence: TGTGCCACCAGCAGAGACACAGGAAATTCACCCCTCCACTTT. It yields the protein CATSRDTGNSPLHF.

V gene TRBV5-6 combines with J gene TRBJ2-3; 9 nucleotides agree with TRBD2. Germline V lookup: CDR1 SGHDT, CDR2 YYEEEE. The CDR3 consists of 11 residues. Trimming cost V 7 bases and J 8 bases; bases outside gene matches: 2. The CDR3 loop is CASAGGFTQYF. The CDR3 coding sequence is TGTGCCAGCGCGGGAGGGTTTACGCAGTATTTT.

The chain links TRBV29-1 to TRBJ2-7; 7 bases match TRBD1. The V segment lost 4 bases and the J segment 4 bases; nucleotides outside the gene matches: 4. CDR1 and CDR2 (germline): SQVTM, ANQGSEA. The CDR3 extends over 12 amino acids. The CDR3 loop is CSVGDRVYEQYF. The DNA for the CDR3 is TGCAGCGTTGGGGACAGAGTATACGAGCAGTACTTC.

The V gene is TRBV20-1, the J gene TRBJ2-6, with a possible D match to TRBD2 (6 bases). Germline V gene data show CDR1 as DFQATT and CDR2 as SNEGSKA (reference sequence). This CDR3 contains 16 residues. The CDR3 DNA follows: TGCAGCAACCCGGGCAGGAGGGTCTCTGGGGCCAACGTCCTGACTTTC. It is translated as CSNPGRRVSGANVLTF.

The chain is built from TRBV11-1 and TRBJ2-5; TRBD1 matches 8 bases. V lost 5 bases and J lost 11; bases outside the gene matches: 10. CDR3 length: 13 amino acids. In germline, CDR1 is SGHAT, CDR2 FQDESV (reference sequence). The CDR3 DNA follows: TGTGCCAGCAGCGCAAGACAGGGGTTGGAGCAGTACTTC. This encodes CASSARQGLEQYF. The variable domain in full, with the rest retrieved from reference TRBV11-1 and TRBJ2-5, is EAEVAQSPRYKITEKSQAVAFWCDPISGHATLYWYRQILGQGPELLVQFQDESVVDDSQLPKDRFSAERLKGVDSTLKIQPAELGDSAMYLCASSARQGLEQYFGPGTRLLVL.

This clonotype was observed a handful of times. The gene calls are TRBV20-1 and TRBJ2-4, with TRBD2 identical over 8 bases. V lost 5 bases, J lost 0 bases, and 15 bases stayed unmatched. The CDR3 contains 18 residues. In germline, CDR1 is DFQATT, CDR2 SNEGSKA (reference sequence). The CDR3 DNA reads as TGCAGTGCTGTACCGGGACTAGGGCTTACCCAAGCCAAAAACATTCAGTACTTC. This translates into CSAVPGLGLTQAKNIQYF.

This clonotype came up a few times. The rearrangement uses TRBV4-1 and TRBJ2-3, with no clear D. The ends were cut back, 3 bases at V and 6 bases at J, with 13 bases in the middle. Germline CDR1 is MGHRA and CDR2 is YSYEKL. This CDR3 comprises 14 residues. The CDR3 DNA follows: TGCGCCAGCAGCCAGCGGTTAGTGGGCGATACGCAGTATTTT. Translated, it gives CASSQRLVGDTQYF.